The 30 T cell receptor beta chains below all came from one sample that was sequenced in a study of cytomegalovirus exposure and HLA in healthy donors. Primers: 60 Vbeta forward and 13 Jbeta reverse. Generated by immunoSEQ multiplex PCR, the TCRdb table keeps only in-frame clones and is missing some. Here the sample spans around 100,000 clones, 70% to 80% being singletons. The sequenced material came from PBMCs. Every receptor here comes from a middle-aged woman in good health and CMV-seronegative.

The V and J genes are TRBV7-8 and TRBJ1-1; D possibly corresponds to TRBD1 (5 bases). The CDR3 has 20 residues. V was pared by 1 base and J by 5 bases, with 29 bases between. CDR1 and CDR2 (germline): SGHVS, FQNEAQ. CDR3 nucleotides: TGTGCCAGCAGCTTAGGGAGATTCCTAAACCCGGGGACTGCCGAAACTGAAGCTTTCTTT. This codes for CASSLGRFLNPGTAETEAFF.

This rearrangement joins TRBV28 to TRBJ1-1; TRBD1 matches 7 bases. V shed 8 bases and J 7 bases; nucleotides not matched to a gene: 7. The CDR3 runs to 12 residues. The germline gives CDR1 MDHEN, CDR2 SYDVKM. The chain's CDR3 is CASGARQGEAFF. For the CDR3, the DNA is TGTGCCAGCGGGGCTCGACAGGGTGAAGCTTTCTTT.

The CDR3 protein is CASSFGQGMNTEAFF. The CDR3 DNA follows: TGTGCCAGCAGTTTCGGGCAGGGCATGAACACTGAAGCTTTCTTT. The chain employs TRBV27 and TRBJ1-1, with D maybe TRBD1 (5 bases). Germline V gives CDR1 MNHEY, CDR2 SMNVEV (reference sequence). The CDR3 spans 15 residues. The V end lost 3 bases, the J end lost 0 bases, and 11 bases lay between the germline ends.

This clone turned up a few times. The chain joins TRBV10-1 to TRBJ2-1, with D possibly matching TRBD2 (7 bases). CDR3 size: 14 residues. The V end was cut by 4 bases, the J end by 6 bases, with 13 bases between. Germline CDR1 reads WNHNN; CDR2 reads SYGVQD (reference sequence). This CDR3 reads CASSGGGGSNEQFF. The CDR3 DNA reads TGCGCCAGCAGTGGTGGGGGCGGGAGCAATGAGCAGTTCTTC.

This chain links TRBV4-3 with TRBJ2-5; 8 nucleotides match TRBD2. The J call may be mistaken, given a closer DNA end match to TRBJ2-7. The germline CDR1 and CDR2 sequences are LGHNA and YSLEER. There are 15 residues in the CDR3. CDR3 region: CASSQALAGTYEQYF. The CDR3 coding sequence is TGCGCCAGCAGCCAAGCTCTAGCGGGTACCTACGAGCAGTACTTC.

This sequence joins TRBV28 and TRBJ2-7; D possibly corresponds to TRBD1 (5 bases). Germline V gene sequence: CDR1 MDHEN, CDR2 SYDVKM. Trimming cost V 1 base and J 0 bases, with 10 bases left between them. The CDR3 totals 15 residues. CDR3 residues: CASSLSPDNSYEQYF. CDR3 coding DNA: TGTGCCAGCAGTTTATCCCCGGACAACTCCTACGAGCAGTACTTC.

The chain combines TRBV6-5 with TRBJ2-3; no firm D call. V was clipped by 6 bases and J by 5 bases, with 18 bases between them. This CDR3 comprises 15 residues. CDR1 is MNHEY, CDR2 SVGAGI, per germline. CDR3 region: CASSPSLGRLDTQYF. CDR3 nucleotide sequence: TGTGCCAGCAGCCCCTCTCTCGGCAGGTTAGATACGCAGTATTTT.

The chain carries TRBV7-2 and TRBJ1-1; D not certain. The germline gives CDR1 SGHTA, CDR2 FQGNSA. The V end lost 5 bases, the J end lost 1 base, and 8 bases lay between the germline ends. This CDR3 has 13 residues. The CDR3 DNA reads as TGTGCCAGCAGCCCCCCAGAGAACACTGAAGCTTTCTTT. Protein product: CASSPPENTEAFF.

This clone was seen a few times. V usage is TRBV30 and J usage is TRBJ1-6, with a possible D match to TRBD1 (5 bases). The CDR3 is made up of 13 amino acids. V shed 1 base and J shed 6 bases, with 7 bases lying between them. Per germline, CDR1 GTSNPN and CDR2 SVGIG (reference sequence). Here the CDR3 reads CAWSADSNSPLHF. Written as DNA, the CDR3 is TGTGCCTGGAGTGCAGACAGTAATTCACCCCTCCACTTT.

The rearrangement joins TRBV11-3 to TRBJ2-5, with a weak D call TRBD2 (5 bases). The CDR3 totals 14 residues. The germline V and J ends were trimmed by 1 base and 2 bases, with 8 bases remaining between them. Looked up from germline, CDR1 is SGHNT and CDR2 is YENEEA. The CDR3 coding sequence is TGTGCCAGCAGCTTAGGTGGCGGGCAAGAGACCCAGTACTTC. Protein product: CASSLGGGQETQYF. Based on the CDR3 plus reference TRBV11-3 and TRBJ2-5, the full variable domain is EAGVVQSPRYKIIEKKQPVAFWCNPISGHNTLYWYLQNLGQGPELLIRYENEEAVDDSQLPKDRFSAERLKGVDSTLKIQPAELGDSAVYLCASSLGGGQETQYFGPGTRLLVL.

This rearrangement joins TRBV7-2 to TRBJ2-7, with D unresolved. Trimming took 3 bases from V and 4 from J, leaving 16 bases between them. The CDR3 is 15 amino acids. Germline CDR1 reads SGHTA; CDR2 reads FQGNSA. CDR3 sequence reads: CASSFIAQISYEQYF. DNA of the CDR3: TGTGCCAGCAGCTTCATCGCTCAGATCTCGTACGAGCAGTACTTC.

The chain uses TRBV6-1 and TRBJ1-5, with D maybe TRBD1 (6 bases). The V gene's germline CDR1 is MNHNS and CDR2 SASEGT. V shed 2 bases and J shed 8 bases, with 10 bases lying between them. The CDR3 spans 13 residues. The CDR3 spells CASSEIRGKPQHF. CDR3 coding DNA: TGTGCCAGCAGTGAAATCAGGGGTAAGCCCCAGCATTTT.

This clone has a handful of counts. The chain is built from TRBV28 and TRBJ1-2; D is undetermined. Trimming stripped 8 bases from V and 0 bases from J, with 10 bases between. The CDR3 covers 13 residues. Germline values: CDR1 MDHEN, CDR2 SYDVKM. CDR3 residues: CASCLLANYGYTF. CDR3 nucleotide sequence: TGTGCCAGCTGCTTGTTAGCTAACTATGGCTACACCTTC.

CDR3 amino acids: CSVEDKESYEQYF. The CDR3 DNA reads TGCAGCGTTGAAGATAAGGAGTCCTACGAGCAGTACTTC. The J gene is TRBJ2-7, the V gene TRBV29-1; D is unclear. The length of the CDR3 is 13 residues. In germline, CDR1 is SQVTM, CDR2 ANQGSEA. Deletions cut 0 bases from V and 1 base from J, with 7 bases between.

The rearrangement uses TRBV11-2 and TRBJ2-3, with a possible D match to TRBD2 (5 bases). Germline CDR1 reads SGHAT; CDR2 reads FQNNGV. This CDR3 region has 16 residues. Deletions cut 7 bases from V and 4 bases from J, with 21 bases between. As DNA, the CDR3 is TGTGCCAGCATGGTCGGGGAGACCCTCTCCTCAGATACGCAGTATTTT. This translates into CASMVGETLSSDTQYF.

The rearrangement joins TRBV5-1 to TRBJ2-5; the match to TRBD1 covers 8 bases. Germline CDR1 is SGHRS and CDR2 is YFSETQ. Trimming at V came to 3 bases and at J to 3 bases, leaving 7 bases not matched to a gene. This CDR3 contains 15 residues. CDR3 region: CASSSGTGGEETQYF. The CDR3, as DNA: TGCGCCAGCAGCTCCGGGACAGGAGGGGAAGAGACCCAGTACTTC.

CDR3 loop: CASSLDPGQSHEQYF. The CDR3, as DNA: TGTGCCAGCAGCTTGGATCCGGGACAGAGCCACGAGCAGTACTTC. The rearrangement uses TRBV5-4 and TRBJ2-5, with 7 bases lining up with TRBD1. With the DNA end fitting TRBJ2-7 better, the J assignment may be wrong. This CDR3 has 15 amino acids. CDR1 and CDR2 from the germline V gene are SGHNT and YYREEE (reference sequence).

J is TRBJ2-5 and V is TRBV19; possibly TRBD1 for D (5 bases). The closer fit of TRBJ2-7 to the DNA end suggests the J call may be wrong. CDR3 length equals 14 residues. Germline V lookup: CDR1 LNHDA, CDR2 SQIVND (reference sequence). The CDR3 DNA follows: TGTGCCAGTAGTAGAGGTGACAGCCGCCACGAGCAGTACTTC. It yields the protein CASSRGDSRHEQYF.

The chain is built from TRBV28 and TRBJ1-6; 7 bases fit TRBD1. The CDR3 is made up of 13 amino acids. Per the germline V gene, CDR1 is MDHEN and CDR2 is SYDVKM. V dropped 6 bases and J dropped 4; count of bases not matched to a gene: 0. The CDR3 DNA is TGTGCCAGCAGGACAGGGTATAATTCACCCCTCCACTTT. It yields the protein CASRTGYNSPLHF.

In its sample, this clone was seen once. V usage is TRBV7-7 and J usage is TRBJ2-6; the match to TRBD1 covers 9 bases. CDR1 and CDR2 from the germline V gene are SSHAT and FNYEAQ (reference sequence). The CDR3 is 21 amino acids. After removal of 2 bases from V and 0 bases from J, the junction contained 14 bases not matched to a gene. The CDR3 DNA is TGTGCCAGCAGCTTATACGCCGGGGGGACAGGGCCGTTCTCTGGGGCCAACGTCCTGACTTTC. Its protein product is CASSLYAGGTGPFSGANVLTF.

J is TRBJ1-2 and V is TRBV5-1, with 8 bases fitting TRBD1. The length of the CDR3 is 14 residues. Germline values: CDR1 SGHRS, CDR2 YFSETQ. Unmatched junction bases numbered 2, after V lost 4 bases and J lost 0 bases. The CDR3 sequence is CASSQQGANYGYTF. The CDR3 DNA reads as TGCGCCAGCAGCCAACAGGGGGCTAACTATGGCTACACCTTC.

The chain recombines TRBV6-1 with TRBJ1-4, with 8 bases lining up with TRBD1. V was pared by 3 bases and J by 8 bases, with 5 bases of the junction left unmatched. This CDR3 has 14 amino acids. CDR1 is MNHNS, CDR2 SASEGT, per germline. CDR3 sequence reads: CASSDGGDREKLFF. The CDR3 DNA reads TGTGCCAGCAGTGATGGGGGGGACAGGGAAAAACTGTTTTTT.

In its sample, this clone was seen a few times. The chain recombines TRBV19 with TRBJ2-1; D perhaps matches TRBD2 (6 bases). V was trimmed by 5 bases and J by 1 base, leaving 12 bases between them. Germline V CDR1 and CDR2: LNHDA, SQIVND (reference sequence). This CDR3 is 15 amino acids long. DNA of the CDR3: TGTGCCAGTAGTCCCCGTGGGGGGTCCTACAATGAGCAGTTCTTC. Its translation is CASSPRGGSYNEQFF.

As concerns this clone: The same CDR3 arises from other DNA sequences in this sample as well. V gene TRBV27 combines with J gene TRBJ2-7; 8 nucleotides line up with TRBD2. Germline V gene data show CDR1 as MNHEY and CDR2 as SMNVEV (reference sequence). The CDR3 contains 16 residues. With 5 bases clipped from V and 7 bases from J, the junction kept 16 bases outside the gene matches. The CDR3 DNA follows: TGTGCCAGCAGTCCTAGCGCAGGCGGGAGGCCGGGGGAGCAGTACTTC. Translating it yields CASSPSAGGRPGEQYF.

This clone was observed a few times. The chain is built from TRBV18 and TRBJ1-5; 9 bases agree with TRBD1. CDR3 length: 17 residues. CDR1 and CDR2 from the germline V gene are KGHSH and LQKENI. Trimming at V came to 0 bases and at J to 2 bases, leaving 5 bases not matched to a gene. CDR3 sequence (DNA): TGTGCCAGCTCACCACCGTCTCGGACAGGGGGCAATCAGCCCCAGCATTTT. It yields the protein CASSPPSRTGGNQPQHF.

This clone was seen more than once but under ten times. The rearrangement uses TRBV2 and TRBJ2-4, with D possibly matching TRBD2 (6 bases). The ends were cut back, 5 bases at V and 3 bases at J, with 17 bases in the middle. The V gene's germline CDR1 is SNHLY and CDR2 FYNNEI. The CDR3 has 16 residues. CDR3: CASSQPPRRGKNIQYF. CDR3 DNA sequence: TGTGCCAGCAGTCAGCCCCCTCGGAGGGGCAAAAACATTCAGTACTTC. The full variable domain, rest sourced from reference TRBV2 and TRBJ2-4, is EPEVTQTPSHQVTQMGQEVILRCVPISNHLYFYWYRQILGQKVEFLVSFYNNEISEKSEIFDDQFSVERPDGSNFTLKIRSTKLEDSAMYFCASSQPPRRGKNIQYFGAGTRLSVL.

The CDR3 sequence: CASSESGQGGEQYF. The CDR3 coding sequence is TGCGCCAGCAGTGAGTCCGGACAGGGGGGCGAGCAGTACTTC. This chain uses TRBV10-2 with TRBJ2-7; TRBD1 aligns across 10 bases. CDR1 and CDR2 from the germline V gene are WSHSY and SAAADI. CDR3 length: 14 residues. Unmatched junction bases numbered 2, after V lost 0 bases and J lost 6 bases.

This clone was detected only a few times. The chain employs TRBV9 and TRBJ2-1, with D possibly TRBD2 on 5 matching bases. The germline V gene encodes CDR1 SGDLS and CDR2 YYNGEE. The CDR3 sequence is 15 residues long. V was shortened by 0 bases and J by 6 bases, with 13 bases between the two germline ends. CDR3 DNA: TGTGCCAGCAGCGTAGTAGCTAGCCCACCCAATGAGCAGTTCTTC. It specifies CASSVVASPPNEQFF.

The V call is TRBV4-3, the J call TRBJ2-3; 8 bases are a match to TRBD1. The CDR3 is made up of 14 amino acids. Germline trimming cut 5 bases from V and 5 bases from J; bases unmatched to any gene: 6. Germline CDR1 reads LGHNA; CDR2 reads YSLEER. CDR3 bases: TGCGCCAGCAGCTTGGACAGGGTGGAAGATACGCAGTATTTT. It yields the protein CASSLDRVEDTQYF.

The CDR3 bases are TGTGCCAGCGCGACTAGCGGGAGCGTCACAGATACGCAGTATTTT. This sequence encodes CASATSGSVTDTQYF. This chain uses TRBV2 with TRBJ2-3; 12 nucleotides match TRBD2. Trimming removed 8 bases from V and 2 bases from J; junction bases left unmatched: 5. CDR1 SNHLY and CDR2 FYNNEI come from the germline V gene. The CDR3 contains 15 residues.